This entry is about one T cell receptor (beta chain). Antigen unknown. The sample is drawn from a study of T-cell reconstitution after alpha-beta-depleted transplantation in children. Points from the study as a whole: Reports say that about two months after transplant, the alpha-beta T cells came out of several hundred graft clones that had expanded. Surviving recipient T cells and thymic progenitors accounted for the high day-60 TCRbeta diversity observed in some patients. At one year after transplant, newly produced T cells mostly accounted for T-cell counts and diversity.

V dropped 7 bases and J dropped 1; count of bases not matched to a gene: 11. The CDR3 loop spans 16 amino acids. The germline gives CDR1 SEHNR, CDR2 FQNEAQ (reference sequence). TCRbeta library preparation incorporated unique molecular identifiers. MiXCR, run by TCRdb on the PCR reads, gives a single entry per CDR3 protein. The sample carries 800,000 to 1,000,000 distinct CDR3 sequences, about 30% recorded once. Sequenced here: PBMCs, mostly from graft donor cells, sampled 360 days after TCRalphabeta/CD19-depleted stem cell transplant. This chain connects TRBV7-9 to TRBJ2-3, with 7 bases identical to TRBD2. The receptor comes from a boy in the first two years of life who had a stem cell transplant for SCID, so the T cells may come from the graft donor. In nucleotides, the CDR3 is TGTGCCAGCAATATCGGGGGGAACCTACGCACAGATACGCAGTATTTT. This gives the protein CASNIGGNLRTDTQYF.